This entry lists 11 T cell receptor beta chains sequenced from one sample in a study of OX40 agonist ivuxolimab in advanced cancers. The table came from immunoSEQ multiplex PCR; TCRdb's copy has only in-frame clones and leaves some out. The table has some 66,000 clones, roughly four fifths seen once; the top ten hold about 2.3%. The sample was CD4+ or CD8+ T cells sorted from blood, taken in a trial of the OX40 agonist ivuxolimab. The origin of the receptors is an adult with an advanced solid tumor such as melanoma, head and neck, liver or kidney cancer.

The chain joins TRBV19 to TRBJ1-3, with a tentative D call TRBD1 (6 bases). This CDR3 has 16 amino acids. Trimming stripped 6 bases from V and 0 bases from J, with 15 bases between. Germline V gene lookup returns CDR1 LNHDA and CDR2 SQIVND (reference sequence). The CDR3 is CASSSTGMSSGNTIYF. CDR3 DNA sequence: TGTGCCAGTAGCTCGACAGGCATGAGCTCTGGAAACACCATATATTTT. Filled out from reference TRBV19 and TRBJ1-3, the complete variable domain reads DGGITQSPKYLFRKEGQNVTLSCEQNLNHDAMYWYRQDPGQGLRLIYYSQIVNDFQKGDIAEGYSVSREKKESFPLTVTSAQKNPTAFYLCASSSTGMSSGNTIYFGEGSWLTVV.

This clone has only one observation. The rearrangement joins TRBV19 to TRBJ2-1; the D gene is possibly TRBD2 (6 bases). CDR1 and CDR2 from the germline V gene are LNHDA and SQIVND (reference sequence). V was clipped by 0 bases and J by 6 bases, with 9 bases between them. This CDR3 is built from 14 residues. CDR3 loop: CASSIDTRGNEQFF. For the CDR3, the DNA is TGTGCCAGTAGTATAGATACGCGGGGCAATGAGCAGTTCTTC.

This clone was observed a handful of times. In DNA form, the CDR3 reads TGTGCCAGCAGAATCCCGACTAGCGGGGTTCCGGGAGGTGAGCAGTTCTTC. Its protein is CASRIPTSGVPGGEQFF. J is TRBJ2-1 and V is TRBV28; 11 bases align to TRBD2. CDR1 MDHEN and CDR2 SYDVKM come from the germline V gene. The CDR3 is 17 amino acids. J gave up 9 bases and V 6 bases, and 16 bases lay outside the gene matches.

The gene calls are TRBV4-1 and TRBJ2-2; 8 positions match TRBD1. The CDR3 runs 17 residues. CDR1 and CDR2 (germline): MGHRA, YSYEKL. The V and J ends lost 3 bases and 4 bases, in that order; junction bases with no gene match: 10. In nucleotides, the CDR3 is TGCGCCAGCAGCCACGGGAAGGGACAGGAGCTCACCGGGGAGCTGTTTTTT. This gives the protein CASSHGKGQELTGELFF.

This chain connects TRBV7-6 to TRBJ2-1, with D unresolved. Germline-derived CDR1 and CDR2 are SGHVS and FNYEAQ. Trimming shortened V by 0 bases and J by 7 bases, and 10 bases separated the two germline ends. This CDR3 has 14 amino acids. The CDR3 DNA reads TGTGCCAGCAGCTTAGCGTCTTGGGGAAATGAGCAGTTCTTC. Translation gives CASSLASWGNEQFF.

The chain has TRBV27 and TRBJ2-1, with 14 bases lining up with TRBD2. This CDR3 is built from 17 residues. Germline CDR1 MNHEY, CDR2 SMNVEV (reference sequence). With V trimmed by 10 bases and J by 2 bases, 10 bases remained unmatched. The CDR3 protein is CAIKGTSGSGPYNEQFF. Here the CDR3 DNA reads TGTGCCATCAAAGGGACTAGCGGGAGCGGCCCCTACAATGAGCAGTTCTTC.

The chain combines TRBV14 with TRBJ2-1, with D uncertain. This CDR3 has 14 amino acids. In germline, CDR1 is SGHDN, CDR2 FVKESK. The ends were cut back, 0 bases at V and 10 bases at J, with 13 bases in the middle. The CDR3 region is CASSQDFWLPEQFF. In nucleotides, the CDR3 is TGTGCCAGCAGCCAAGACTTCTGGCTTCCCGAGCAGTTCTTC.

This clone has only a few counts. The genes are TRBV27 and TRBJ1-2, with D hard to call. Trimming took 5 bases from V and 1 from J, leaving 11 bases between them. CDR1 is MNHEY and CDR2 is SMNVEV in the germline V gene (reference sequence). The CDR3 consists of 14 residues. The chain's CDR3 is CASSPRRGNYGYTF. The CDR3 nucleotides read TGTGCCAGCAGTCCGAGGCGGGGTAACTATGGCTACACCTTC.

This sequence joins TRBV7-7 and TRBJ2-1, with 7 bases fitting TRBD2. Per germline, CDR1 SSHAT and CDR2 FNYEAQ (reference sequence). The CDR3 has 14 amino acids. V shed 5 bases, J shed 10 bases, and the junction held 11 bases outside the gene matches. CDR3 in amino acids: CASSPQAGDREQFF. In DNA form, the CDR3 reads TGTGCCAGCAGCCCCCAGGCGGGGGACCGGGAGCAGTTCTTC.

This clone occurred once. The chain combines TRBV18 with TRBJ1-1, with 7 bases that match TRBD1. The V gene's germline CDR1 is KGHSH and CDR2 LQKENI. The CDR3 contains 16 residues. With 2 bases clipped from V and 1 base from J, the junction kept 7 bases outside the gene matches. In DNA form, the CDR3 reads TGTGCCAGCTCACCAAAACCGGGACAGAAGAACACTGAAGCTTTCTTT. Translation gives CASSPKPGQKNTEAFF.

On this clone itself: Other DNA sequences in the same sample also yield this CDR3. The chain couples TRBV20-1 to TRBJ2-5; either TRBD1 or TRBD2 may supply D (5 bases each). The CDR3 sequence is 11 residues long. Germline V gene sequence: CDR1 DFQATT, CDR2 SNEGSKA (reference sequence). V was pared by 5 bases and J by 5 bases, with 9 bases between. The CDR3 spells CSALGEETQYF. In DNA, the CDR3 is TGCAGTGCTTTAGGGGAGGAGACCCAGTACTTC.